This TCR beta chain came from a study of response to subunit inactivated influenza vaccine. Study-level points and caveats: Every seasonal influenza vaccination brings in few new T cells, the authors suggested.

Germline V gene lookup returns CDR1 DFQATT and CDR2 SNEGSKA (reference sequence). The CDR3 length is 13 residues. V was pared by 1 base and J by 6 bases, with 10 bases between. Using its own MiXCR run on the RT-PCR reads, TCRdb lists one record per CDR3 protein. Of about 570,000 distinct CDR3 sequences listed, approximately 12% are singletons. About this clonotype itself: Its specificity is unknown.

This rearrangement joins TRBV20-1 to TRBJ2-1, with D unclear. Material: PBMCs from blood, obtained on the day of vaccination. The sequence came from a man aged 50 to 60 who received an inactivated influenza vaccine. The CDR3 reads CSARVGPSNEQFF. Written as DNA, the CDR3 is TGCAGTGCTAGAGTAGGGCCAAGCAATGAGCAGTTCTTC.